The sequence of this T cell receptor beta chain was determined in a study of cytomegalovirus exposure and HLA in healthy donors (TCRdb year 2017). At the level of the whole study: The 666 repertoires of the first cohort and the 95 to 150 validation repertoires were produced on the same platform, according to a later analysis. The study aimed to test whether cataloging public T cell receptors could reveal signatures of past pathogen exposure. Besides the first cohort of about 730 subjects, a separate validation cohort made up of 95 to 150 different subjects was used. To predict cytomegalovirus infection status, the study brought together high-throughput TCR immunosequencing, statistical association of individual TCRs with disease status, and machine learning. What the study reported, not specific to this receptor: It was suggested by the authors that the approach could potentially be generalized to other disease states and immunological phenotypes. Most TCR sequences were observed very rarely across donors, whereas some public TCRs were present in many individuals. All 120 or so repertoires were used to score co-occurrence in the validation cohort in a later analysis, because that analysis had no HLA typing for the cohort. In a later analysis, TCRs clustered in the first cohort were found to also tend to co-occur in the roughly 120 validation repertoires, with approximately 95% of cluster scores above 0. A few of the identified cytomegalovirus-associated TCR beta chains were confirmed in vitro to be specific for cytomegalovirus antigens. The classifier was reported to diagnose cytomegalovirus status with high specificity and sensitivity in both the original and validation cohorts. The study listed over 150 TCR beta chains as associated with cytomegalovirus.

The donors were included in the validation cohort of approximately 120 subjects, a group kept apart from the approximately 700-subject first cohort. Notes on this clone: Its antigen remains undetermined. No qualities accompany the bases; no much larger clone lies one base away.

V is cut by 5 bases and J by 4 bases, and the space between the germline ends is 8 bases. The CDR3, from cysteine to phenylalanine, totals 12 residues. The only DNA kept is the CDR3, 36 bases in frame from the first base. CDR1 is given as LNHDA and CDR2 as SQIVND, both from the germline V gene (reference sequence). The method was the immunoSEQ multiplex PCR assay. The source study handled its data this way. A statistical classification framework was built to diagnose cytomegalovirus status from the catalog of TCR beta chain sequences. The table comes from immuneACCESS by way of TCRdb, which keeps in-frame sequences with V and J called. Part of the clones is missing from these tables; in studies checked, under half for an unresolved V gene and the rest for unknown reasons. D and trimming were read from the DNA, whereas the V and J calls and clone size are those reported in that table. Here the sample has about 330,000 clones; approximately 90% occur a single time. The leading ten clones occupy approximately 1% of the sample.

The TCR comes from a woman in her twenties or thirties in good health and CMV-seropositive. The chain is assembled from TRBV19 and TRBJ2-5; perhaps TRBD2 is the D gene, with 5 bases matching. The sample was PBMCs. The nucleotide sequence is given as TGTGCCAGTAGTCCGGGGAGAGAGACCCAGTACTTC. Translated, this gives CASSPGRETQYF.